This TCR beta chain emerged from a study of blood T cells in healthy people across ages. Study-wide findings and caveats: Estimated diversity, derived from one million T cells, was regarded as an underestimate.

This clonotype was found a few times. Its specificity is unknown. Per germline, CDR1 SQVTM and CDR2 ANQGSEA. Trimming removed 4 bases from V and 5 bases from J; junction bases left unmatched: 12. The CDR3 is made up of 16 amino acids. The use of a sample-barcoded 5' primer and a J-beta primer mix characterized a second PCR of about 7 to 12 cycles. Sequencing recovered at least 2.5 million CDR3-containing paired-end reads from each sample. TCRdb re-analysed the 5' RACE reads in MiXCR, keeping a single row per CDR3 protein. This sample has 580,000 or so distinct CDR3 sequences; 40% to 50% occur once, and the top ten carry around 25%. The study recruited healthy Caucasian donors from Russia who were aged about 6 to 90.

This TCR came from a man older than 75 in good health. Specimen: blood. The chain combines TRBV29-1 with TRBJ2-5, with 11 bases matching TRBD2. CDR3 region: CSVGPYNSGRAETQYF. The CDR3 DNA reads TGCAGCGTTGGCCCCTATAATAGCGGGAGGGCCGAGACCCAGTACTTC.